Given below is one T cell receptor (beta chain) in context. Its cognate antigen has yet to be identified. No base quality values were provided; no much bigger clone lies one nucleotide off. Synthetic TCR analog templates were spiked into each PCR to estimate absolute template abundance from read counts. TCRbeta CDR3 regions were amplified from genomic DNA with bias-controlled V and J gene primers using the immunoSEQ assay. Rearranged TCRbeta segments were sequenced at approximately 20X coverage. In the authors' own workflow: Sequencing errors were corrected by clustering and CDR3s were annotated against IMGT to assign V, D and J genes. Out-of-frame and stop-codon sequences were excluded, and only productive TCRbeta rearrangements were used in downstream analyses. Clonality was computed as one minus Shannon entropy normalized by the log of the number of unique productive sequences. Clones differing between time points or between blood and tumor were identified by Fisher's exact test with Benjamini-Hochberg correction at adjusted p below 0.01. The source is immuneACCESS, and TCRdb retained only in-frame sequences with V and J called. Part of the clones is not carried over; for the studies checked, unresolved V genes explain less than half of this, and the remainder is unexplained. V and J calls and clone size are those listed in that table; D and trimming were worked out from the DNA. This sample gives 85,000 to 90,000 clones in total; approximately 81% of them show up just once. The ten largest clonotypes hold around 14% of the sample.

This entry belongs to a study of PD-L1 blockade in urothelial cancer (dated by TCRdb to the late 2010s). In terms of the full investigation: All patients started therapy in about 2014 and received atezolizumab 1,200 mg intravenously every 3 weeks. About 90% of the roughly 29 patients were identified as males with urothelial cancer of bladder origin, and a prior smoking history was reported by 18 of 29 patients. An ECOG performance status of 0 or 1 was recorded for the patients, and 0 to 3 prior chemotherapy regimens had been received by the patients. Blood samples were analyzed at two time points: 3 weeks after treatment start (second dose) and 6 weeks after treatment start. Blood samples yielded a median of roughly 150,000 T cells and 65,000 to 95,000 unique TCRs, with median clonality approximately 0.08. The study, an exploratory multi-omic analysis, examined somatic, immune and clinical correlates of response to PD-L1 blockade with atezolizumab in urothelial cancer. Pretreatment tumor samples, along with matched peripheral blood collected serially before and after atezolizumab treatment, underwent TCR sequencing. Durable clinical benefit was defined as progression-free survival longer than 6 months, and TCR features were also tested against progression-free and overall survival. Whole exome sequencing and RNA sequencing of pretreatment tumors were performed alongside TCR sequencing in the same patients. Durable clinical benefit was achieved by nine patients and was not achieved by 20 patients. Pretreatment blood TCR-seq was available for about 28 patients, at least one posttreatment blood collection was obtained for around 25 patients, and tumor TCR-seq was available for around 25 patients.

Summary of the overall study and its limitations: Greater expansion of tumor-associated TCR clones in peripheral blood 3 weeks after the start of treatment was observed in patients with durable benefit (n of about 20, p = 0.022). A pretreatment peripheral blood TCR clonality below the median was linked to improved progression-free and overall survival. Because of the small sample size (n ≈ 31) and the many exploratory analyses performed, the results are intended to be regarded as hypothesis-generating.

The time point label, as the study defines it: pretreatment peripheral blood. The cohort included 29 patients with locally advanced or metastatic urothelial carcinoma who were treated at Memorial Sloan Kettering on a trial protocol. Peripheral blood mononuclear cells were collected pretreatment and during treatment, with between 1 and 8 total time points per patient. The Qiagen DNeasy Blood extraction kit was used to purify genomic DNA from total PBMCs and tumor samples. Collected pretreatment and during treatment, PBMCs were isolated and stored as previously described. The CDR3, cysteine through phenylalanine, is 15 amino acids long. The sequence is cut down to CDR3 DNA, 45 bases in frame from base 1. Unmatched junction bases come to 7, with V trimmed by 5 bases and J by 4 bases. As encoded in the germline V gene, CDR1 is SGHRS while CDR2 is YFSETQ.

The clonotype was recovered from a man between 60 and 75 years old with urothelial cancer. The rearrangement combines TRBV5-1 with TRBJ2-3, with 10 junctional bases fitting TRBD1. The starting material was PBMCs, obtained around atezolizumab (anti-PD-L1) treatment. The nucleotide sequence is given as TGCGCCAGCAGACGGACAGGGGGAGGTTCAGATACGCAGTATTTT. This sequence encodes CASRRTGGGSDTQYF.